Described below is a single T cell receptor (beta chain) sequence and its context. CDR3 length: 15 amino acids. The ends were cut back, 2 bases at V and 8 bases at J, with 19 bases in the middle. Per the germline V gene, CDR1 is SGHRS and CDR2 is YFSETQ. The data belong to a study of blood T cell repertoires in COVID-19. Overall study context: Both acute and convalescent COVID-19 samples were obtained from the United States, Italy and Spain.

How the authors handled the data: How many nucleated cells were present was estimated from reference gene primer amplification. The table came from immunoSEQ multiplex PCR; TCRdb's copy has only in-frame clones and leaves some out. That table supplies the V and J calls and clone size; D and trimming were determined from the DNA. There are approximately 70,000 clones in the sample; about 87% occur only once, and 5% to 7.5% lies in the top ten. The receptor comes from a woman between 50 and 59 years old with acute or convalescent COVID-19. The sequenced sample was peripheral blood. This chain joins TRBV5-1 and TRBJ1-2; tentatively, D is TRBD1 (6 bases). The CDR3 bases are TGCGCCAGCAGCTTAGATACAGGACAGTTCTCGGGCTACACCTTC. Protein sequence: CASSLDTGQFSGYTF.